Below are 20 T cell receptor beta chains sequenced from a single sample in a study of blood T cell repertoires in COVID-19. Libraries were prepared by immunoSEQ multiplex PCR; TCRdb keeps only in-frame clonotypes and omits some of them. The profile shows approximately 350,000 clones, around 86% of them singletons. The sample consisted of peripheral blood. These receptor sequences come from a woman aged 45-59 years with COVID-19, enrolled during active disease.

V gene TRBV4-1 combines with J gene TRBJ2-3; 7 nucleotides align to TRBD2. Looked up from germline, CDR1 is MGHRA and CDR2 is YSYEKL. The length of the CDR3 is 16 residues. V was clipped by 5 bases and J by 2 bases; unmatched bases: 10. CDR3 coding DNA: TGCGCCAGCAGCAACAGTAGGCGGGAGATCACAGATACGCAGTATTTT. Amino acid sequence: CASSNSRREITDTQYF.

V is TRBV5-5 and J is TRBJ2-3; 8 nucleotides align to TRBD2. Per the germline V gene, CDR1 is SGHKS and CDR2 is YYEKEE (reference sequence). Trimming at V came to 6 bases and at J to 3 bases, leaving 9 bases not matched to a gene. This CDR3 has 15 residues. The CDR3 coding sequence is TGTGCCAGCACCCGGGGGGGTGGGAGAACAGATACGCAGTATTTT. Translating gives CASTRGGGRTDTQYF.

This chain uses TRBV6-6 with TRBJ1-4, with TRBD1 identical over 8 bases. V shed 8 bases, J shed 3 bases, and the junction held 11 bases outside the gene matches. This CDR3 region has 16 residues. In germline, CDR1 is MNHNY, CDR2 SVGAGI (reference sequence). In DNA form, the CDR3 reads TGTGCCAGCTCGGGCAGGGGGCGCGGGTCTAATGAAAAACTGTTTTTT. It yields the protein CASSGRGRGSNEKLFF.

This sequence joins TRBV11-3 and TRBJ2-1; 11 bases map to TRBD2. With 6 bases clipped from V and 3 bases from J, the junction kept 1 base outside the gene matches. The CDR3 consists of 14 residues. In germline, CDR1 is SGHNT, CDR2 YENEEA. CDR3 protein: CASRLAGVYNEQFF. The CDR3 nucleotides read TGTGCCAGCAGACTAGCGGGGGTCTACAATGAGCAGTTCTTC.

This chain joins TRBV6-2 or TRBV6-3 and TRBJ2-7; 10 positions agree with TRBD1. The CDR3 has 17 amino acids. Trimming removed 2 bases from V and 4 bases from J; junction bases left unmatched: 11. Germline CDR1 is MNHEY and CDR2 is SVGEGT. The CDR3 region is CASSYATGTGVAYEQYF. CDR3 DNA sequence: TGTGCCAGCAGTTACGCTACCGGGACAGGGGTGGCGTACGAGCAGTACTTC.

This chain uses TRBV4-1 with TRBJ2-5; 12 nucleotides agree with TRBD2. The CDR3 consists of 17 residues. V was clipped by 0 bases and J by 6 bases; unmatched bases: 8. Germline lookup yields CDR1 MGHRA and CDR2 YSYEKL. CDR3 amino acids: CASSQDLGLAGWKTQYF. CDR3 coding DNA: TGCGCCAGCAGCCAAGATCTAGGACTAGCGGGATGGAAGACCCAGTACTTC.

This rearrangement joins TRBV5-1 to TRBJ2-2, with D possibly being TRBD2 (6 bases). V lost 0 bases and J lost 6, with 12 bases in between. The CDR3 runs 15 residues. Germline-derived CDR1 and CDR2 are SGHRS and YFSETQ. Written as DNA, the CDR3 is TGCGCCAGCAGCTTGGGGGGACTGAGATCCGGGGAGCTGTTTTTT. Protein: CASSLGGLRSGELFF. Variable domain in full (rest from reference TRBV5-1 and TRBJ2-2): KAGVTQTPRYLIKTRGQQVTLSCSPISGHRSVSWYQQTPGQGLQFLFEYFSETQRNKGNFPGRFSGRQFSNSRSEMNVSTLELGDSALYLCASSLGGLRSGELFFGEGSRLTVL.

This clone was seen many times. The rearrangement uses TRBV27 and TRBJ2-7; tentatively, D is TRBD1 (7 bases). Per the germline V gene, CDR1 is MNHEY and CDR2 is SMNVEV (reference sequence). V was shortened by 0 bases and J by 7 bases, with 19 bases between the two germline ends. The CDR3 has 16 amino acids. CDR3 residues: CASSLSGGTAIGEQYF. DNA for the CDR3: TGTGCCAGCAGTTTATCGGGCGGGACAGCTATTGGGGAGCAGTACTTC.

The genes are TRBV19 and TRBJ2-3; TRBD2 might be the D (5 bases). Germline CDR1 LNHDA, CDR2 SQIVND (reference sequence). The germline V and J ends were trimmed by 5 bases and 4 bases, with 13 bases remaining between them. The length of the CDR3 is 14 residues. CDR3 loop: CASSPGGFPDTQYF. The CDR3 DNA is TGTGCCAGTAGTCCCGGAGGTTTTCCAGATACGCAGTATTTT.

This chain connects TRBV5-1 to TRBJ1-1; 9 nucleotides match TRBD1. This CDR3 has 16 amino acids. Germline CDR1 is SGHRS and CDR2 is YFSETQ. The V and J ends lost 4 bases and 0 bases, in that order; junction bases with no gene match: 7. The CDR3 spells CASSPGQGNMNTEAFF. The CDR3 DNA is TGCGCCAGCAGCCCGGGACAGGGAAACATGAACACTGAAGCTTTCTTT.

V and J are TRBV7-6 and TRBJ2-2, with a tentative D call TRBD1 (5 bases). Germline V gives CDR1 SGHVS, CDR2 FNYEAQ. The CDR3 is made up of 15 amino acids. Trimming took 6 bases from V and 1 from J, leaving 12 bases between them. The CDR3 bases are TGTGCCAGCAGGGACGACAGACAGAACACCGGGGAGCTGTTTTTT. The encoded protein is CASRDDRQNTGELFF.

The genes are TRBV9 and TRBJ1-1, with 8 bases fitting TRBD1. The junction had 7 bases not matched to a gene; V was cut back by 4 bases and J by 2 bases. Germline lookup yields CDR1 SGDLS and CDR2 YYNGEE. CDR3 length equals 15 residues. In nucleotides, the CDR3 is TGTGCCAGCAGCACCCGGGACAGGCCTAACACTGAAGCTTTCTTT. Its protein is CASSTRDRPNTEAFF.

The chain has TRBV7-2 and TRBJ2-1; 8 bases are shared with TRBD2. The CDR3 is 16 amino acids. In germline, CDR1 is SGHTA, CDR2 FQGNSA. J gave up 6 bases and V 1 base, and 8 bases lay outside the gene matches. The chain's CDR3 is CASSLDSGTRSNEQFF. The CDR3 DNA follows: TGTGCCAGCAGCTTAGATAGCGGGACCCGTAGCAATGAGCAGTTCTTC.

This clone was recorded a few times. This chain joins TRBV27 and TRBJ2-1, with a weak D call TRBD2 (5 bases). CDR1 and CDR2 from the germline V gene are MNHEY and SMNVEV (reference sequence). The CDR3 sequence is 16 residues long. Trimming removed 5 bases at V and 2 bases at J, with 16 bases between. The CDR3 sequence: CASSVRASLTYNEQFF. The DNA for the CDR3 is TGTGCCAGCAGTGTGAGGGCTAGCCTTACCTACAATGAGCAGTTCTTC.

V gene TRBV11-2 combines with J gene TRBJ2-5, with D perhaps matching TRBD1 (6 bases). Germline V lookup: CDR1 SGHAT, CDR2 FQNNGV. Trimming stripped 1 base from V and 3 bases from J, with 6 bases between. There are 13 residues in the CDR3. CDR3 in amino acids: CASSLGDKETQYF. CDR3 coding DNA: TGTGCCAGCAGCTTAGGGGACAAAGAGACCCAGTACTTC.

The chain uses TRBV5-4 and TRBJ1-2; 7 bases align to TRBD1. The CDR3 loop spans 16 amino acids. J gave up 3 bases and V 0 bases, and 8 bases lay outside the gene matches. CDR1 SGHNT and CDR2 YYREEE come from the germline V gene (reference sequence). CDR3 sequence: CASSLGRGQSYYGYTF. For the CDR3, the DNA is TGTGCCAGCAGCTTGGGTCGGGGACAGTCTTACTATGGCTACACCTTC.

The V and J genes are TRBV7-2 and TRBJ2-1, with 8 bases aligning to TRBD2. The germline CDR1 and CDR2 sequences are SGHTA and FQGNSA. The trim removed 2 bases at V and 12 bases at J, leaving 9 bases unmatched. This CDR3 has 14 amino acids. The CDR3 DNA is TGTGCCAGCAGCTTAAGTGGGGGACTAGTAGGGCAGTTCTTC. Protein product: CASSLSGGLVGQFF.

This chain links TRBV19 with TRBJ2-5; D not certain. There are 12 residues in the CDR3. Germline V gene data show CDR1 as LNHDA and CDR2 as SQIVND (reference sequence). The V gene lost 3 bases and the J gene lost 6 bases, with 8 bases spanning the gap. In nucleotides, the CDR3 is TGTGCCAGTAGTATGACTGGTAAGACCCAGTACTTC. Amino acids: CASSMTGKTQYF.

The chain uses TRBV29-1 and TRBJ1-1; D unresolved. CDR3 size: 10 residues. The germline V gene encodes CDR1 SQVTM and CDR2 ANQGSEA. V lost 4 bases to trimming and J lost 7 bases, with 7 bases between them. Here the CDR3 DNA reads TGCAGCGTTGGGAGCCATGAAGCTTTCTTT. It encodes CSVGSHEAFF.

This chain links TRBV5-6 with TRBJ1-2; D gene ambiguous. CDR1 SGHDT and CDR2 YYEEEE come from the germline V gene. This CDR3 is 14 amino acids long. The V end was cut by 4 bases, the J end by 4 bases, with 14 bases between. The DNA of the CDR3 is TGTGCCAGCAGCCAAAAAAAAGTACTCTATGGCTACACCTTC. Translating gives CASSQKKVLYGYTF.